The entry below describes one T cell receptor (beta chain). Its target is not known. The sample originates from a study of cytomegalovirus exposure and HLA in healthy donors. Study-level information: In a later analysis, the roughly 120 validation repertoires were reported to have used the same platform as the 600 to 700 first-cohort repertoires.

Repertoires were generated with immunoSEQ multiplex PCR, while TCRdb's copy carries only in-frame clones and drops some. The sample shows some 88,000 clones, approximately 96% of them seen only once. The CDR3 covers 13 residues. The V segment lost 1 base and the J segment 7 bases; nucleotides outside the gene matches: 0. Germline V CDR1 and CDR2: GTSNPN, SVGIG (reference sequence). Notes on the study in general: Reports indicated that the classifier achieved high specificity and sensitivity in diagnosing cytomegalovirus status. According to a subsequent analysis, TCR clusters identified in the first cohort showed a tendency to co-occur across the approximately 120 validation repertoires. Cytomegalovirus-associated status was assigned to some 180 TCR beta chains.

The clonotype originates from a young man in good health and CMV-seronegative. The rearrangement links TRBV30 to TRBJ2-1, with 11 nucleotides matching TRBD2. The specimen sequenced was PBMCs. The CDR3 region is CAWSGLAGNEQFF. The CDR3 DNA reads as TGTGCCTGGAGTGGACTAGCGGGGAATGAGCAGTTCTTC.